The 23 T cell receptor beta chains below all came from one sample that was sequenced in a study of blood T cells in healthy people across ages. PCR was performed a second time for roughly 6 to 12 cycles using a sample-barcoded 5' primer and a J-beta primer mix. Via MiXCR, TCRdb re-called the 5' RACE reads, giving one row per CDR3 protein. The sample contains approximately 960,000 distinct CDR3 sequences, 25% to 35% of which appear only once. These data were likewise used in another study, on T cells of mothers and their children.

Material: blood. These receptors originate from a woman in her 40s in good health.

As concerns this clonotype: Its ends do not fully match the called genes, so a read error is possible. The gene calls are TRBV7-2 and TRBJ2-6, with D perhaps matching TRBD1 or TRBD2 (5 bases each). The CDR3 sequence is 16 residues long. Per germline, CDR1 SGHTA and CDR2 FQGNSA. The CDR3 spells CASSLASGSGADVLTF. CDR3 coding DNA: TGTGCCAGCAGCTTAGCCAGCGGCTCTGGGGCCGACGTCCTGACTTTC.

J is TRBJ1-2 and V is TRBV30; D is ambiguous. CDR3 length equals 13 residues. The germline gives CDR1 GTSNPN, CDR2 SVGIG (reference sequence). Trimming removed 0 bases at V and 2 bases at J, with 7 bases between. CDR3 residues: CAWSVGRNYGYTF. The CDR3 bases are TGTGCCTGGAGTGTGGGGAGGAACTATGGCTACACCTTC.

With regard to this clonotype: A read error is possible here, since a much larger clone lies one base away. The rearrangement uses TRBV5-1 and TRBJ1-5; D is ambiguous. Germline V gene lookup returns CDR1 SGHRS and CDR2 YFSETQ. The CDR3 runs 13 residues. The CDR3 DNA reads TGCGCCAGCAGCCACGGCAACAATCCGCCCCAGCATTTT. Its translation: CASSHGNNPPQHF.

V and J are TRBV28 and TRBJ2-7; D perhaps matches TRBD2 (6 bases). Germline lookup yields CDR1 MDHEN and CDR2 SYDVKM. CDR3 length equals 15 residues. The ends were cut back, 4 bases at V and 3 bases at J, with 16 bases in the middle. The CDR3 DNA follows: TGTGCCAGCAGTTACAACCAGGGAGGTCACTACGAGCAGTACTTC. It is translated as CASSYNQGGHYEQYF.

This clonotype was recorded many times. The chain employs TRBV7-9 and TRBJ2-7; D is uncertain. The V gene lost 5 bases and the J gene lost 9 bases, with 14 bases spanning the gap. The CDR3 consists of 12 residues. The germline CDR1 and CDR2 sequences are SEHNR and FQNEAQ (reference sequence). The chain's CDR3 is CASSVENGPQYF. In DNA, the CDR3 is TGTGCCAGCAGCGTCGAAAACGGACCGCAGTACTTC.

This clonotype was picked up many times. The chain employs TRBV18 and TRBJ2-1; no clear D. V was shortened by 8 bases and J by 4 bases, with 12 bases between the two germline ends. The germline CDR1 and CDR2 sequences are KGHSH and LQKENI. The CDR3 is 13 residues long. CDR3 sequence reads: CASSPGRYNEQFF. CDR3 DNA: TGTGCCAGCAGTCCCGGACGGTACAATGAGCAGTTCTTC.

Notes on this clonotype: The conserved final phenylalanine or tryptophan is absent from the CDR3, which likely points to a read error. The DNA of the CDR3 is TGTGCCACCAGCAGAGATCGTATGGCAGGGGGGTATGAGCAGTTCTTA. The encoded protein is CATSRDRMAGGYEQFL. The chain recombines TRBV15 with TRBJ2-1, with D perhaps TRBD1 (7 bases). The V end was cut by 0 bases, the J end by 8 bases, with 17 bases between. Germline lookup yields CDR1 LNHNV and CDR2 YYDKDF (reference sequence). The CDR3 runs to 16 residues.

The chain couples TRBV20-1 to TRBJ1-2, with D perhaps matching TRBD1 (6 bases). Trimming stripped 5 bases from V and 2 bases from J, with 9 bases between. The CDR3 has 12 amino acids. Germline V lookup: CDR1 DFQATT, CDR2 SNEGSKA (reference sequence). The CDR3 DNA reads as TGCAGTGCTCGGCAGGGGAACTATGGCTACACCTTC. It yields the protein CSARQGNYGYTF.

This clonotype came up a few times. The V call is TRBV6-1, the J call TRBJ2-2; 12 nucleotides line up with TRBD2. This CDR3 has 17 residues. The V and J ends lost 7 bases and 6 bases, in that order; junction bases with no gene match: 12. In germline, CDR1 is MNHNS, CDR2 SASEGT. The CDR3 loop reads CASTLTSGGLGSGELFF. CDR3 sequence (DNA): TGTGCCAGCACCCTAACTAGCGGGGGGTTGGGTTCCGGGGAGCTGTTTTTT.

This chain uses TRBV6-4 with TRBJ1-2; 9 bases are shared with TRBD1. The CDR3 contains 14 residues. Looked up from germline, CDR1 is MRHNA and CDR2 is SNTAGT. With 5 bases clipped from V and 6 bases from J, the junction kept 7 bases outside the gene matches. The CDR3 nucleotides are TGTGCCAGCAGTAACACAGGGGGCTCGGATGGCTACACCTTC. As protein: CASSNTGGSDGYTF.

This chain links TRBV7-8 with TRBJ2-7, with D perhaps TRBD1 (6 bases). Trimming took 2 bases from V and 3 from J, leaving 17 bases between them. Germline CDR1 is SGHVS and CDR2 is FQNEAQ. This CDR3 comprises 16 residues. DNA for the CDR3: TGTGCCAGCAGCTTACGACGGGCAGGGGTTAACTACGAGCAGTACTTC. It is translated as CASSLRRAGVNYEQYF.

This clonotype was recorded only once. A read error may explain this, as a much larger clone is one base away. V is TRBV2 and J is TRBJ2-7, with 9 positions matching TRBD1. The CDR3 spans 13 residues. In germline, CDR1 is SNHLY, CDR2 FYNNEI. The CDR3 sequence: CVSSGDRAHEQYF. CDR3 sequence (DNA): TGTGTCAGCAGTGGGGACAGGGCCCACGAGCAGTACTTC. The variable domain in full, with the rest retrieved from reference TRBV2 and TRBJ2-7, is EPEVTQTPSHQVTQMGQEVILRCVPISNHLYFYWYRQILGQKVEFLVSFYNNEISEKSEIFDDQFSVERPDGSNFTLKIRSTKLEDSAMYFCVSSGDRAHEQYFGPGTRLTVT.

This clonotype has ten or more counts. The CDR3 DNA follows: TGTGCCAGCAACCCGGGATCCGGATACAATGAGCAGTTCTTC. Its protein product is CASNPGSGYNEQFF. The chain has TRBV12-3 or TRBV12-4 and TRBJ2-1; D perhaps matches TRBD2 (5 bases). The CDR3 contains 14 residues. Trimming cost V 7 bases and J 4 bases, with 14 bases left between them.

This clonotype was seen at least ten times. The V and J genes are TRBV5-1 and TRBJ2-2, with D unresolved. Germline loops: CDR1 SGHRS, CDR2 YFSETQ. CDR3 length: 12 amino acids. The V end was cut by 5 bases, the J end by 1 base, with 3 bases between. The CDR3 sequence: CASRENTGELFF. The CDR3 DNA reads as TGCGCCAGCAGGGAGAACACCGGGGAGCTGTTTTTT.

Details on this clonotype: Being one base from a much bigger clone, this may be a read error. The genes are TRBV15 and TRBJ2-6; 8 bases line up with TRBD1. Germline CDR1 reads LNHNV; CDR2 reads YYDKDF (reference sequence). The CDR3 loop spans 17 amino acids. The V segment lost 5 bases and the J segment 2 bases; nucleotides outside the gene matches: 8. For the CDR3, the DNA is TGTGCCACCAGCGGTTCACAGGGGGGACCTGGGGCCAACGTCCTGACTTTC. Amino acid sequence: CATSGSQGGPGANVLTF.

The chain joins TRBV20-1 to TRBJ2-7; TRBD2 matches 8 bases. The CDR3 length is 15 residues. Trimming removed 3 bases from V and 4 bases from J; junction bases left unmatched: 11. CDR1 DFQATT and CDR2 SNEGSKA come from the germline V gene (reference sequence). CDR3 coding DNA: TGCAGTGCTAGTCTTCAAGCGGGGGCCGCATACGAGCAGTACTTC. This gives the protein CSASLQAGAAYEQYF.

This clonotype was picked up a small number of times. A read error may explain this, as a much larger clone is one base away. The rearrangement uses TRBV7-7 and TRBJ2-7, with TRBD1 matching over 9 bases. Germline CDR1 SSHAT, CDR2 FNYEAQ (reference sequence). The length of the CDR3 is 15 residues. CDR3 region: CASSPSLGQGNEQYF. For the CDR3, the DNA is TGTGCTAGCAGCCCTAGCCTCGGACAGGGGAACGAGCAGTACTTC.

Worth noting for this clonotype: One end of the junction is discordant with germline, which a read error may explain. The rearrangement joins TRBV28 to TRBJ2-5; D tentatively reads TRBD1 or TRBD2 (7 bases each). The CDR3 contains 13 residues. Germline V lookup: CDR1 MDHEN, CDR2 SYDVKM. Written as DNA, the CDR3 is TGTGCCAGCACCCTCAGGGGGGGAGAGGCCCAGTACTTC. This sequence encodes CASTLRGGEAQYF.

The chain is built from TRBV7-9 and TRBJ1-2; TRBD1 agrees at 8 bases. The CDR3 sequence is 14 residues long. Germline assignment: CDR1 SEHNR and CDR2 FQNEAQ (reference sequence). With 5 bases clipped from V and 6 bases from J, the junction kept 8 bases outside the gene matches. The CDR3 protein is CASSAVPGQDGYTF. CDR3 DNA sequence: TGTGCCAGCAGCGCGGTCCCGGGACAGGATGGCTACACCTTC.

The table lists this clonotype with many counts. The CDR3 here is CASSSGLDHEQYF. CDR3 nucleotides: TGCGCCAGCAGCTCCGGCCTGGACCACGAGCAGTACTTC. V usage is TRBV5-1 and J usage is TRBJ2-7; D is unclear. Germline V lookup: CDR1 SGHRS, CDR2 YFSETQ. The CDR3 runs 13 residues. V lost 3 bases, J lost 5 bases, and 12 bases lay in between. Full variable domain (missing parts from reference TRBV5-1 and TRBJ2-7): KAGVTQTPRYLIKTRGQQVTLSCSPISGHRSVSWYQQTPGQGLQFLFEYFSETQRNKGNFPGRFSGRQFSNSRSEMNVSTLELGDSALYLCASSSGLDHEQYFGPGTRLTVT.

This clonotype showed up many times. The chain uses TRBV7-3 and TRBJ2-7, with no clear D. CDR1 SGHTA and CDR2 FQGTGA come from the germline V gene. The CDR3 length is 15 residues. V lost 2 bases, J lost 2 bases, and 13 bases lay in between. The chain's CDR3 is CASSLRAEETYEQYF. The CDR3 DNA sequence: TGTGCCAGCAGCTTACGGGCAGAGGAGACCTACGAGCAGTACTTC.

The chain recombines TRBV28 with TRBJ2-7, with 8 bases aligning to TRBD1. Unmatched junction bases numbered 9, after V lost 6 bases and J lost 5 bases. CDR3 length: 14 amino acids. Germline V lookup: CDR1 MDHEN, CDR2 SYDVKM. CDR3 sequence: CASRFYGQGHEQYF. In DNA form, the CDR3 reads TGTGCCAGCAGATTCTACGGACAGGGCCACGAGCAGTACTTC.

This clonotype was seen a few times. V usage is TRBV5-6 and J usage is TRBJ2-3, with 8 bases fitting TRBD1. The germline V gene has CDR1 SGHDT and CDR2 YYEEEE. The CDR3 extends over 16 amino acids. V gave up 4 bases and J gave up 0 bases; unmatched junction bases: 7. The chain's CDR3 is CASSTGQGPSTDTQYF. CDR3 sequence (DNA): TGTGCCAGCAGCACCGGACAGGGTCCGAGCACAGATACGCAGTATTTT.